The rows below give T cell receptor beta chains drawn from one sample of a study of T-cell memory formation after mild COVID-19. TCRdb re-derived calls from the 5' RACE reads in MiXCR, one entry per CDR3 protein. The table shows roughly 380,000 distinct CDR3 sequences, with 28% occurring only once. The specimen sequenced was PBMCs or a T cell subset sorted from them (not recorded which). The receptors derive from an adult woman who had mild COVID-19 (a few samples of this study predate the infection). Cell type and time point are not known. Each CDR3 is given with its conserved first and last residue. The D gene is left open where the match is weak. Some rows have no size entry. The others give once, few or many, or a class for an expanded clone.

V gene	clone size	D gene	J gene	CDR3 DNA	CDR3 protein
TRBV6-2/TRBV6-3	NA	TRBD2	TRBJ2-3	TGTGCCAGCAGCCAGCGGGATCCGGATACGCAGTATTTT	CASSQRDPDTQYF
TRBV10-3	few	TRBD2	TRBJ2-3	TGTGCCATCAGCCTTAGCGGGAATACAGATACGCAGTATTTT	CAISLSGNTDTQYF
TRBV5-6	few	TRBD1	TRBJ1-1	TGTGCCAGCAGCTGGACCCGGACAGGGCGAACTGAAGCTTTCTTT	CASSWTRTGRTEAFF
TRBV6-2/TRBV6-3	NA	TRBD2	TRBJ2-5	TGTGCCAGCAGGCCGGGACTAGCGGGCGAGACCCAGTACTTC	CASRPGLAGETQYF
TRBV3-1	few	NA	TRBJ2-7	TGTGCCAGCAGCCGTAAAACGTTAGGGGGTAGCTCCTACGAGCAGTACTTC	CASSRKTLGGSSYEQYF
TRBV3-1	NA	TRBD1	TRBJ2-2	TGTGCCAGCAGCCACGGCAGGGGGAGAGTCGGGGAGCTGTTTTTT	CASSHGRGRVGELFF
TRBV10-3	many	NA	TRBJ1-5	TGTGCCATCGGACAGAAAAATCAGCCCCAGCATTTT	CAIGQKNQPQHF
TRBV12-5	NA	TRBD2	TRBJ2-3	TGTGCTAGTGGTTTAGCGGGAATAATCACAGATACGCAGTATTTT	CASGLAGIITDTQYF
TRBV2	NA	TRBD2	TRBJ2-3	TGTGCCAGCGGGGATGCGCGGGGGGATAGCACAGATACGCAGTATTTT	CASGDARGDSTDTQYF
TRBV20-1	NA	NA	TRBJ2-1	TGCAGTGCTAGTCTCGGGAGTAGGTCGGGTGAGCAGTTCTTC	CSASLGSRSGEQFF
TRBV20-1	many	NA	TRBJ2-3	TGCAGTGCTAGAGATGCGACTAGGCCTCCCAACACAGATACGCAGTATTTT	CSARDATRPPNTDTQYF
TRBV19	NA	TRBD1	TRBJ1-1	TGTGCCAGTGCCCCCCACAGGGGGAACACTGAAGCTTTCTTT	CASAPHRGNTEAFF
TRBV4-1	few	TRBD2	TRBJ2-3	TGCGCCAGCAGCCAACCGCCCTGGAAGTTTCTAGCGGGGGTTCAAGATACGCAGTATTTT	CASSQPPWKFLAGVQDTQYF
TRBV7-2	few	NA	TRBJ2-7	TGTGCCAGCACCCCAGACCCGTGGGGCCTTCTCGAGCAGTACTTC	CASTPDPWGLLEQYF
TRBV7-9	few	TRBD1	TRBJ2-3	TGTGCCAGCAGCGGAACGGGACAGGCGAACACAGATACGCAGTATTTT	CASSGTGQANTDTQYF
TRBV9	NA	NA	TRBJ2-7	TGTGCCAGCAGCGTAGCAGACGAGCAGTACTTC	CASSVADEQYF
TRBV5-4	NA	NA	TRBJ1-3	TGTGCCAGCAGCCCTATGGGGGTCGGAAACACCATATATTTT	CASSPMGVGNTIYF
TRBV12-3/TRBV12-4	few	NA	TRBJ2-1	TGTGCCAGCGGGCTGGACTCCTACAATGAGCAGTTCTTC	CASGLDSYNEQFF
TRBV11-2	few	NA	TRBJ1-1	TGTGCCAGCAGCTTATTAAACACTGAAGCTTTCTTT	CASSLLNTEAFF
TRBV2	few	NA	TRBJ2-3	TGTGCCAGCAGTGAAGTCCTAGCAGATACGCAGTATTTT	CASSEVLADTQYF
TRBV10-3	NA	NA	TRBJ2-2	TGTGCCATCAGTGAGTTCGGGGGCACCGGGGAGCTGTTTTTT	CAISEFGGTGELFF
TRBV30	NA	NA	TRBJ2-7	TGTGCCTGGAGTACAGAAACCTACGAGCAGTACTTC	CAWSTETYEQYF
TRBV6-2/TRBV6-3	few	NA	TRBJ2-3	TGTGCCAGCGCCCCGCACCTGCGGGACCTCGGAGGAGATACGCAGTATTTT	CASAPHLRDLGGDTQYF
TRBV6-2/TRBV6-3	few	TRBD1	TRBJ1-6	TGTGCCAGCAGTACCGGGGACAGGTTCCGAAAATCACCCCTCCACTTT	CASSTGDRFRKSPLHF
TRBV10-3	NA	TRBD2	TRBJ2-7	TGTGCCATCAGTGAGTCGATGGTAGCGGGGGCCCTCGAGCAGTACTTC	CAISESMVAGALEQYF
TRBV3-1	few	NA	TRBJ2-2	NA	CASSQGTGSCFF
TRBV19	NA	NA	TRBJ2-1	TGTGCCAGTAGTGTGGCCGGGACACCCCTCGATGAGCAGTTCTTC	CASSVAGTPLDEQFF
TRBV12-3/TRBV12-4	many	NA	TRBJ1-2	TGTGCCAGCAGTTTTTGGGCAGGGGATGGCTACACCTTC	CASSFWAGDGYTF
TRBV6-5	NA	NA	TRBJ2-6	TGTGCCAGCAGTTACTCGGTCTACTCTGGGGCCAACGTCCTGACTTTC	CASSYSVYSGANVLTF
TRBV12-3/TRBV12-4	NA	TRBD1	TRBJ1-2	TGTGCCAGCAGTCAAGGCCGACAGGGGTTATATGGCTACACCTTC	CASSQGRQGLYGYTF
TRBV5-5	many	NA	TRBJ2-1	TGTGCCAGCGGGGGGGGGCTAGTTGACAATGAGCAGTTCTTC	CASGGGLVDNEQFF
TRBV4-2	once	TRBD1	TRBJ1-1	TGTGCCAGCAGCCAAGGGCCAGGGGGCGACACTGAAGCTTTCTTT	CASSQGPGGDTEAFF
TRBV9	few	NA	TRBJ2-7	TGTGCCAGCAGCGTAGGTCAGAACACCTACGAGCAGTACTTC	CASSVGQNTYEQYF
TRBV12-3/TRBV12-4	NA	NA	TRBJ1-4	TGTGCCAGCAGACGAGGGCTTAATGAAAAACTGTTTTTT	CASRRGLNEKLFF
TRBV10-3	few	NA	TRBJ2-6	TGTGCCATCAGTGAGGGATGGCCAGGGAGCGAGACTGGGGCCAACGTCCTGACTTTC	CAISEGWPGSETGANVLTF
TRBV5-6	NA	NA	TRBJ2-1	TGTGCCAGCAGCTTGAGAAGACTATCGCCCTACAATGAGCAGTTCTTC	CASSLRRLSPYNEQFF
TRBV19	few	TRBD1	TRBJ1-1	TGTGCCAGTAGACAGGGGGGGAACACTGAAGCTTTCTTT	CASRQGGNTEAFF
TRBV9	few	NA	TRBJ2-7	TGTGCCAGCAGCGTTTCTGAATACGAGCAGTACTTC	CASSVSEYEQYF
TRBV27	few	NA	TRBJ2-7	TGTGCCAGCAGCCCAGGGTGGACCAGGGGCGTCGCTTCGGGGGAGCAGTACTTC	CASSPGWTRGVASGEQYF
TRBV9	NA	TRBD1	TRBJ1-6	TGTGCCAGCAGCCCCCAGGGACAGGGGTCCTCACCCCTCCACTTT	CASSPQGQGSSPLHF
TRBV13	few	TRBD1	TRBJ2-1	TGTGCCAGCAGTCAGGACAGGGTATCCTACAATGAGCAGTTCTTC	CASSQDRVSYNEQFF
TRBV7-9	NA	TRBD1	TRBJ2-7	TGTGCCACGGGACAGAGCTCCTACGAGCAGTACTTC	CATGQSSYEQYF
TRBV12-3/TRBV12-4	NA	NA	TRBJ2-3	TGTGCCAGCAGTTTAGTACTCACCGGGGGTACGCAGTATTTT	CASSLVLTGGTQYF
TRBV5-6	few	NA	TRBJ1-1	TGTGCCAGCAGCCGGCTCGACGGGGCCGCGGGTGAAGCTTTCTTT	CASSRLDGAAGEAFF
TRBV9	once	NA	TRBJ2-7	TGTGCCAGCAGCGTAGGAGGTGGGAGCCCCTACGAGCAGTACTTC	CASSVGGGSPYEQYF
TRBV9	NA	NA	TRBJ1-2	TGTGCCAGCAGCGTAGAGCAGGGCCACACGTATGGCTACACCTTC	CASSVEQGHTYGYTF
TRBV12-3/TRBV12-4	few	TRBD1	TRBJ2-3	TGTGCCAGCACTATCTACAGGGGGCCCACAGATACGCAGTATTTT	CASTIYRGPTDTQYF
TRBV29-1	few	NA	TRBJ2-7	TGCAGCGTTATGGACAGCCTACGAGCAAGGCAGTACTTC	CSVMDSLRARQYF
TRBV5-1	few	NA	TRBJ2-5	TGCGCCAGCAGCGACTCAGGGTACCAAGAGACCCAGTACTTC	CASSDSGYQETQYF
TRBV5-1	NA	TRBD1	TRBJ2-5	TGCGCCAGCAGCGGACAGGGGTACGAGACCCAGTACTTC	CASSGQGYETQYF
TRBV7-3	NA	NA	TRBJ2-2	TGTGCCAGCAGCTTACCTACGAGCCGGACCGGGGAGCTGTTTTTT	CASSLPTSRTGELFF
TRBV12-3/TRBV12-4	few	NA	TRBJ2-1	TGTGCCAGCAACCCTCTAGGGATCTCGTACAATGAGCAGTTCTTC	CASNPLGISYNEQFF
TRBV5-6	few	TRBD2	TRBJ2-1	TGTGCCAGCAGCCAGACTAGCGGGAGATTCTATGAGCAGTTCTTC	CASSQTSGRFYEQFF